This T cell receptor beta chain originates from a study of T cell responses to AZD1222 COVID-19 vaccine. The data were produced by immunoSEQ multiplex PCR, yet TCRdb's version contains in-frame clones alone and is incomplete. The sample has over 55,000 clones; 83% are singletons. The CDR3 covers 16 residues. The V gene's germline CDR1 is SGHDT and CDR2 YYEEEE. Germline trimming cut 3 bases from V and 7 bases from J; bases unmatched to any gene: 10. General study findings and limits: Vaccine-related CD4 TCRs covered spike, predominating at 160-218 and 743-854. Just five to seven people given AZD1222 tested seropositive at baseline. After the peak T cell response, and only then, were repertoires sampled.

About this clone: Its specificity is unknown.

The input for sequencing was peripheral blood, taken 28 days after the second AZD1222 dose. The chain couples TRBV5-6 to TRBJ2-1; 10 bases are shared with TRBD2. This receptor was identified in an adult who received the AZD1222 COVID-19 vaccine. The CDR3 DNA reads TGTGCCAGCAGCTCGTTAGTGGGACTAGCGATAAATGAGCAGTTCTTC. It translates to CASSSLVGLAINEQFF. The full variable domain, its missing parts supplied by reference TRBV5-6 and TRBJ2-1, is DAGVTQSPTHLIKTRGQQVTLRCSPKSGHDTVSWYQQALGQGPQFIFQYYEEEERQRGNFPDRFSGHQFPNYSSELNVNALLLGDSALYLCASSSLVGLAINEQFFGPGTRLTVL.